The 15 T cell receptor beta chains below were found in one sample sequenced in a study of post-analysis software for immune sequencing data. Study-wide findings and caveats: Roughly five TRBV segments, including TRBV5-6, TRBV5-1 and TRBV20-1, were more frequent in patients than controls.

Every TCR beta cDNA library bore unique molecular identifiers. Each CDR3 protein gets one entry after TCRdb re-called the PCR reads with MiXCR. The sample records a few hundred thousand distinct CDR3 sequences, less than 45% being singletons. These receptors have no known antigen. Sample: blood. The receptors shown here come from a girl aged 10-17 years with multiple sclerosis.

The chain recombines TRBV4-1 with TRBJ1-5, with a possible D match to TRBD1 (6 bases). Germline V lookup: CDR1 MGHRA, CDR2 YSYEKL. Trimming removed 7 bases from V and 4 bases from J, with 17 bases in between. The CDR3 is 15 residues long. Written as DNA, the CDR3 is TGCGCCAGCAACCAGGAAGGGACACTTAATCAGCCCCAGCATTTT. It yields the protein CASNQEGTLNQPQHF.

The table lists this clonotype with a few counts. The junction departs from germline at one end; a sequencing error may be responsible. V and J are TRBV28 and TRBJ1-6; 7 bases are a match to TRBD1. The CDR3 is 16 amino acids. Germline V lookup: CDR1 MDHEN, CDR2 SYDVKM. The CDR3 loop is CANSTQTGLYNSPLHF. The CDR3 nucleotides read TGTGCCAACAGTACCCAGACAGGGCTCTATAATTCACCCCTCCACTTT. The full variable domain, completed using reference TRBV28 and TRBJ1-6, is DVKVTQSSRYLVKRTGEKVFLECVQDMDHENMFWYRQDPGLGLRLIYFSYDVKMKEKGDIPEGYSVSREKKERFSLILESASTNQTSMYLCANSTQTGLYNSPLHFGNGTRLTVT.

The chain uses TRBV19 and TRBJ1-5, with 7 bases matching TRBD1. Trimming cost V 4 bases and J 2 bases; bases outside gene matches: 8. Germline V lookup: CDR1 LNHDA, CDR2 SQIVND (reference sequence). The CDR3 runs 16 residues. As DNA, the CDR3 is TGTGCCAGTAGTAAGGAACAGGGGAGGGGCAATCAGCCCCAGCATTTT. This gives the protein CASSKEQGRGNQPQHF.

The CDR3 spells CSARLAGGRDEQFF. The CDR3 coding sequence is TGCAGTGCAAGACTAGCGGGAGGGCGGGATGAGCAGTTCTTC. V gene TRBV20-1 combines with J gene TRBJ2-1; 14 positions agree with TRBD2. This CDR3 is built from 14 residues. Germline trimming cut 6 bases from V and 8 bases from J; bases unmatched to any gene: 6. Germline V gene data show CDR1 as DFQATT and CDR2 as SNEGSKA (reference sequence).

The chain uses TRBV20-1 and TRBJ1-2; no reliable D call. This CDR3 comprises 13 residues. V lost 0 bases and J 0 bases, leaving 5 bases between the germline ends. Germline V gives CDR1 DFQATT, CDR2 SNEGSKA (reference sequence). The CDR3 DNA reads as TGCAGTGCTAGAGATGGAGCTAACTATGGCTACACCTTC. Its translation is CSARDGANYGYTF.

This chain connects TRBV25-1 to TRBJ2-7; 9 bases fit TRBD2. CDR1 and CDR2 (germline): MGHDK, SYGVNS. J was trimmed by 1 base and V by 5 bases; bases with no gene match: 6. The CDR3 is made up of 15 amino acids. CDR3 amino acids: CASSPGTSLSYEQYF. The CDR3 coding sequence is TGTGCCAGCAGTCCCGGGACTAGCCTGTCCTACGAGCAGTACTTC.

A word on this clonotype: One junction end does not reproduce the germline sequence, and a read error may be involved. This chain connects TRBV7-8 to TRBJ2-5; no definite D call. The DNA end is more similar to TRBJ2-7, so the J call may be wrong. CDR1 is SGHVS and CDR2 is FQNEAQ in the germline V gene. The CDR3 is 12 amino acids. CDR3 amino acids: CANSLTKNEQYF. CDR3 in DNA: TGTGCCAACAGCTTAACTAAAAACGAGCAGTACTTC.

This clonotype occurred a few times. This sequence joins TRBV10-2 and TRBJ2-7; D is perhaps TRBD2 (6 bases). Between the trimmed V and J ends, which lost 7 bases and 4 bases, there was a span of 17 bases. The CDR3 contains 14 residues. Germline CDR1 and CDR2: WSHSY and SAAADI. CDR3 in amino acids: CASKPEASEYEQYF. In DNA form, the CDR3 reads TGCGCCAGCAAGCCTGAGGCTAGCGAATACGAGCAGTACTTC.

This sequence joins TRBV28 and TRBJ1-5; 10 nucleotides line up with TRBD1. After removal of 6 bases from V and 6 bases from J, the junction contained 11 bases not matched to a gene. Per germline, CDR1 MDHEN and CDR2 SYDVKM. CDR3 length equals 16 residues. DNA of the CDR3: TGTGCCAGCAGGGGACAGGGGCCTATGTCTGGTCAGCCCCAGCATTTT. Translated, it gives CASRGQGPMSGQPQHF. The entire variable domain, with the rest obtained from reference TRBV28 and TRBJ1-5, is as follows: DVKVTQSSRYLVKRTGEKVFLECVQDMDHENMFWYRQDPGLGLRLIYFSYDVKMKEKGDIPEGYSVSREKKERFSLILESASTNQTSMYLCASRGQGPMSGQPQHFGDGTRLSIL.

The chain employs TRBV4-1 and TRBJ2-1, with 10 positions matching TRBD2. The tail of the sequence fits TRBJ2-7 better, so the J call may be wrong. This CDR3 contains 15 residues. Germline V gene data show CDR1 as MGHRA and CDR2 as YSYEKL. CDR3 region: CASSQTGTSVYEQYF. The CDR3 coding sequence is TGCGCCAGCAGCCAAACCGGGACTAGCGTATACGAGCAGTACTTC.

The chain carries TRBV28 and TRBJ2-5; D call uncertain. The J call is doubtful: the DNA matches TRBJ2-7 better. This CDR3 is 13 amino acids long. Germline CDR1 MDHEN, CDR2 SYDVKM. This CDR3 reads CASSSLGRYEQYF. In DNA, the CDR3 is TGTGCCAGCAGTTCCCTAGGACGCTACGAGCAGTACTTC.

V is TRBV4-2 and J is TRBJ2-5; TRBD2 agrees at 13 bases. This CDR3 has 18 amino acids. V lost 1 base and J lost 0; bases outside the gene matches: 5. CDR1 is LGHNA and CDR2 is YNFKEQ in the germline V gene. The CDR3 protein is CASSQVETSGRYQETQYF. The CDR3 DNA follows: TGTGCCAGCAGCCAAGTTGAGACTAGCGGGAGGTACCAAGAGACCCAGTACTTC.

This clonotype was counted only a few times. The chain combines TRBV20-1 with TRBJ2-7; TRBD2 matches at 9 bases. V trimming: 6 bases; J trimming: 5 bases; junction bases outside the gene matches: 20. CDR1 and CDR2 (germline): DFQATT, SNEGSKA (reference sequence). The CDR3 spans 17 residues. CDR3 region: CSASPGLAAGWVDEQYF. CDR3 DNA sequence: TGCAGTGCCTCACCGGGACTAGCTGCCGGCTGGGTCGACGAGCAGTACTTC.

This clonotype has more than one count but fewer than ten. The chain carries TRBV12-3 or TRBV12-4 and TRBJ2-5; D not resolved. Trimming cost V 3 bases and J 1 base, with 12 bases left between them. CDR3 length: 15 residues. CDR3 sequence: CASSFSPSVQETQYF. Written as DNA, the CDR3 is TGTGCCAGCAGTTTCTCCCCGAGTGTCCAAGAGACCCAGTACTTC.

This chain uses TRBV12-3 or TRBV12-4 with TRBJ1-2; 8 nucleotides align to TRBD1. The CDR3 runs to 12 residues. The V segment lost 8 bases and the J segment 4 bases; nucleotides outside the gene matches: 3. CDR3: CASGTGPYGYTF. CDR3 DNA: TGTGCCAGCGGGACAGGCCCCTATGGCTACACCTTC.